This T cell receptor (beta chain) originates from a study of T cell changes during pregnancy in multiple sclerosis (dated by TCRdb to the late 2010s). The study in broad terms: The study examined how the T cell repertoire changed over the course of pregnancy in women with multiple sclerosis.

The CDR1 and CDR2 encoded by the germline V gene (reference sequence) are SEHNR and FQNEAQ. V drops 5 bases and J drops 6 bases, leaving 16 bases in between. The CDR3 measures 14 amino acids from cysteine to phenylalanine. The CDR3 DNA has 42 bases and is translated from base 1. Library preparation was by the immunoSEQ multiplex PCR assay. TCRdb retrieved this table from immuneACCESS and kept in-frame rearrangements only. Not all clones are present; in checked studies, unresolved V genes account for under half, and no reason is known for the remainder. This sample holds about 24,000 clones; roughly 90% were observed only once. The ten largest make up 8% of the sample. With regard to this clone: What antigen it recognizes has not been identified. The input lacks base qualities; no much larger clone sits a single base away.

This TCR came from a female donor in good health, enrolled as a control in a pregnancy study. The sample consisted of CD8+ T cells from peripheral blood mononuclear cells, taken in the first trimester of pregnancy. In this chain, TRBV7-9 is recombined with TRBJ1-1; TRBD1 is a weak D gene call, 5 bases matching. At the DNA level, the sequence is TGTGCCAGCAGCCCCTTGTCCGGAGGGGCTGAAGCTTTCTTT. The translation is CASSPLSGGAEAFF. The CDR3 plus the reference TRBV7-9 and TRBJ1-1 genes for the other parts give the full variable domain: DTGVSQNPRHKITKRGQNVTFRCDPISEHNRLYWYRQTLGQGPEFLTYFQNEAQLEKSRLLSDRFSAERPKGSFSTLEIQRTEQGDSAMYLCASSPLSGGAEAFFGQGTRLTVV.